A selection of T cell receptor beta chains follows, all from one sample in a study of T cell changes during pregnancy in multiple sclerosis. Data came from immunoSEQ multiplex PCR; TCRdb stores just in-frame clones and leaves some out. The table lists approximately 30,000 clones, 90% of them singletons. Source: CD8+ T cells from peripheral blood mononuclear cells, taken before pregnancy. The receptors come from a female donor with multiple sclerosis, enrolled in a pregnancy study. Each CDR3 is given with its conserved first and last residue. Fields, in order: clone size, J gene, D gene, V gene, CDR3 protein, CDR3 DNA. The D gene is left open where the match is weak. For some rows the clone size is stated as once, few or many, or as a class when expanded; others skip it.

>-|TRBJ2-5|-|TRBV5-6
CASSPPGVDQETQYF
TGTGCCAGCAGCCCGCCCGGGGTGGATCAAGAGACCCAGTACTTC
>-|TRBJ1-2|TRBD1|TRBV7-8
CASSNTTGEFHYGYTF
TGTGCCAGCAGCAATACGACAGGGGAATTTCACTATGGCTACACCTTC
>-|TRBJ2-1|TRBD2|TRBV7-9
CASNVLAGVHNEQFF
TGTGCCAGCAACGTTCTAGCGGGGGTTCACAATGAGCAGTTCTTC
>-|TRBJ2-3|-|TRBV12-5
CASGLVGVYPTQYF
TGTGCTAGTGGTTTGGTCGGGGTGTATCCTACGCAGTATTTT
>-|TRBJ2-5|TRBD1|TRBV9
CASSEGDRVPQETQYF
TGTGCCAGCAGCGAGGGGGACAGGGTGCCCCAAGAGACCCAGTACTTC
>-|TRBJ2-1|TRBD1|TRBV6-5
CASSPGQGSYNEQFF
TGTGCCAGCAGCCCTGGACAGGGCTCCTACAATGAGCAGTTCTTC
>once|TRBJ2-7|TRBD2|TRBV10-2
CASMPAAGKSYEQYF
TGCGCCAGCATGCCAGCAGCGGGGAAATCCTACGAGCAGTACTTC
>-|TRBJ2-3|TRBD2|TRBV29-1
CSVDRHAGGLTDTQYF
TGCAGCGTTGATAGGCACGCGGGGGGTTTGACAGATACGCAGTATTTT
>-|TRBJ2-3|TRBD1|TRBV19
CASSTGASGTGTDTQYF
TGTGCCAGTAGTACTGGGGCCTCCGGGACAGGCACAGATACGCAGTATTTT
>-|TRBJ1-1|TRBD1|TRBV13
CASSVGTGETVNTEAFF
TGTGCCAGCAGCGTGGGGACAGGGGAAACGGTGAACACTGAAGCTTTCTTT
>-|TRBJ2-6|-|TRBV7-6
CASSLAGGGTGANVLTF
TGTGCCAGCAGCTTAGCGGGAGGGGGTACTGGGGCCAACGTCCTGACTTTC
>-|TRBJ1-5|TRBD1|TRBV27
CASSPYRGAENQPQHF
TGTGCCAGCAGCCCTTACAGGGGGGCCGAGAATCAGCCCCAGCATTTT
>-|TRBJ2-3|TRBD2|TRBV9
CASWSGLVTDTQYF
TGTGCCAGCTGGTCGGGACTAGTCACAGATACGCAGTATTTT
>-|TRBJ2-5|TRBD2|TRBV7-8
CASSFLAVQETQYF
TGTGCCAGCAGCTTTCTAGCGGTCCAAGAGACCCAGTACTTC
>-|TRBJ1-2|-|TRBV6-1
CASSVRGQMNYGYTF
TGTGCCAGCAGTGTGCGGGGGCAGATGAACTATGGCTACACCTTC
>-|TRBJ2-7|-|TRBV19
CASSIRRANEQYF
TGTGCCAGTAGTATTCGCAGGGCAAACGAGCAGTACTTC
>-|TRBJ1-1|-|TRBV13
CASSSDMLEAFF
TGTGCCAGCAGCTCGGACATGCTGGAAGCTTTCTTT
>-|TRBJ1-1|-|TRBV11-2
CASRYRVISEAFF
TGTGCCAGCCGCTACAGGGTCATCTCTGAAGCTTTCTTT
>-|TRBJ2-3|-|TRBV5-1
CASVPGEESPTDTQYF
TGCGCCAGCGTTCCGGGGGAGGAATCACCCACAGATACGCAGTATTTT
>-|TRBJ2-1|TRBD2|TRBV6-5
CASSYFTSGGYNEQFF
TGTGCCAGCAGTTACTTTACTAGCGGGGGATACAATGAGCAGTTCTTC
>-|TRBJ2-3|TRBD2|TRBV5-1
CASSLGGSGQTSTDTQYF
TGCGCCAGCAGCTTGGGGGGTAGCGGGCAGACTAGCACAGATACGCAGTATTTT
>-|TRBJ2-2|-|TRBV4-3
CASSQDRGSSTGELFF
TGCGCCAGCAGCCAAGATAGGGGGTCGAGCACCGGGGAGCTGTTTTTT
>-|TRBJ2-3|TRBD2|TRBV19
CASSITSGSTDTQYF
TGTGCCAGTAGTATCACTAGCGGGAGCACAGATACGCAGTATTTT
>-|TRBJ2-7|-|TRBV5-4
CASSNENYEQYF
TGTGCCAGCAGCAACGAGAACTACGAGCAGTACTTC
>-|TRBJ1-1|TRBD1|TRBV7-9
CASSFRQGTNTEAFF
TGTGCCAGCAGCTTTCGACAGGGAACAAACACTGAAGCTTTCTTT
>once|TRBJ2-7|TRBD2|TRBV5-1
CASKIGAGGSYEQYF
TGCGCCAGCAAAATCGGGGCGGGAGGTTCGTACGAGCAGTACTTC
>once|TRBJ2-7|-|TRBV2
CASSEDDTYEQYF
TGTGCCAGCAGTGAAGACGACACCTACGAGCAGTACTTC
>-|TRBJ2-3|-|TRBV9
CASSASTDTQYF
TGTGCCAGCAGCGCTAGCACAGATACGCAGTATTTT
>-|TRBJ2-1|TRBD1|TRBV27
CASIPGRDRVNEQFF
TGTGCCAGCATACCCGGTCGGGACAGGGTAAATGAGCAGTTCTTC
>once|TRBJ1-1|-|TRBV20-1
CSATQGEAFF
TGCAGTGCTACCCAGGGGGAAGCTTTCTTT
>-|TRBJ2-1|-|TRBV10-3
CAISEGSYNEQFF
TGTGCCATCAGTGAGGGGAGCTACAATGAGCAGTTCTTC
>-|TRBJ2-1|TRBD2|TRBV6-1
CASSELAGGYNEQFF
TGTGCCAGCAGTGAACTAGCGGGGGGGTACAATGAGCAGTTCTTC
>-|TRBJ2-3|TRBD2|TRBV5-4
CASSFSGSTDTQYF
TGTGCCAGCAGCTTTAGCGGGAGCACAGATACGCAGTATTTT
>-|TRBJ1-2|TRBD1|TRBV5-1
CASSLATGTDGYTF
TGCGCCAGCAGCTTGGCTACCGGGACAGATGGCTACACCTTC
>-|TRBJ1-2|-|TRBV11-1
CASSHTATGKLGYTF
TGTGCCAGCAGTCATACCGCTACAGGGAAGCTCGGCTACACCTTC
>-|TRBJ2-1|-|TRBV4-3
CASSEEQGNHVNEQFF
TGCGCCAGCAGCGAGGAACAGGGTAATCATGTCAATGAGCAGTTCTTC
>-|TRBJ2-2|-|TRBV10-3
CAISDGGPKGELFF
TGTGCCATCAGTGATGGAGGCCCGAAAGGGGAGCTGTTTTTT
>-|TRBJ1-2|-|TRBV27
CASSPYSGEGETNYGYTF
TGTGCCAGCAGTCCTTACAGCGGGGAGGGTGAAACTAACTATGGCTACACCTTC
>-|TRBJ2-1|-|TRBV30
CAWSQGHYNEQFF
TGTGCCTGGAGTCAGGGTCATTACAATGAGCAGTTCTTC
>-|TRBJ1-4|-|TRBV4-1
CASSQKPPPATNEKLFF
TGCGCCAGCAGCCAAAAACCGCCCCCGGCAACTAATGAAAAACTGTTTTTT
>-|TRBJ1-5|-|TRBV15
CATSRDQGLGQPQHF
TGTGCCACCAGCAGAGACCAGGGATTAGGGCAGCCCCAGCATTTT
>-|TRBJ1-2|-|TRBV2
CASRGQDYGYTF
TGTGCCAGCAGGGGGCAGGACTATGGCTACACCTTC
>-|TRBJ2-2|-|TRBV27
CASSLNTGELFF
TGTGCCAGCAGTCTCAACACCGGGGAGCTGTTTTTT
>-|TRBJ2-7|TRBD1|TRBV27
CASTGGGMAYEQYF
TGTGCCAGCACAGGGGGCGGGATGGCCTACGAGCAGTACTTC
>-|TRBJ2-5|TRBD1|TRBV5-5
CASTREDRGQETQYF
TGTGCCAGCACCCGAGAAGACAGGGGGCAAGAGACCCAGTACTTC
>-|TRBJ2-1|-|TRBV19
CASSRGHGNEQFF
TGTGCCAGTAGTCGCGGACATGGCAATGAGCAGTTCTTC
>-|TRBJ2-3|TRBD2|TRBV9
CASSPGLAGVVGGTDTQYF
TGTGCCAGCAGCCCCGGACTAGCGGGAGTTGTAGGGGGCACAGATACGCAGTATTTT
>-|TRBJ2-2|TRBD1|TRBV13
CASSFRLYRGPNTGELFF
TGTGCCAGCAGCTTCAGGCTCTACAGGGGACCGAACACCGGGGAGCTGTTTTTT
>-|TRBJ2-5|TRBD1|TRBV2
CASRDIDRGAWEETQYF
TGTGCCAGCAGAGATATAGACAGGGGCGCTTGGGAAGAGACCCAGTACTTC
>-|TRBJ2-1|TRBD2|TRBV11-2
CASSLPMWVAGGPDNEQFF
TGTGCCAGCAGCTTACCTATGTGGGTAGCGGGAGGGCCAGACAATGAGCAGTTCTTC
>once|TRBJ2-7|TRBD1|TRBV30
CAWSAISGTGDDEQYF
TGTGCCTGGAGTGCCATTTCCGGGACAGGGGATGACGAGCAGTACTTC
>once|TRBJ2-1|TRBD1|TRBV12-5
CASGLETGAPADEQFF
TGTGCTAGTGGTTTGGAGACAGGGGCCCCAGCAGATGAGCAGTTCTTC
>-|TRBJ1-1|-|TRBV10-3
CAISESMRQNTEAFF
TGTGCCATCAGTGAGTCGATGAGGCAGAACACTGAAGCTTTCTTT
>-|TRBJ1-5|TRBD1|TRBV7-6
CASSLEAGGQPQHF
TGTGCCAGCAGCTTAGAAGCAGGGGGTCAGCCCCAGCATTTT